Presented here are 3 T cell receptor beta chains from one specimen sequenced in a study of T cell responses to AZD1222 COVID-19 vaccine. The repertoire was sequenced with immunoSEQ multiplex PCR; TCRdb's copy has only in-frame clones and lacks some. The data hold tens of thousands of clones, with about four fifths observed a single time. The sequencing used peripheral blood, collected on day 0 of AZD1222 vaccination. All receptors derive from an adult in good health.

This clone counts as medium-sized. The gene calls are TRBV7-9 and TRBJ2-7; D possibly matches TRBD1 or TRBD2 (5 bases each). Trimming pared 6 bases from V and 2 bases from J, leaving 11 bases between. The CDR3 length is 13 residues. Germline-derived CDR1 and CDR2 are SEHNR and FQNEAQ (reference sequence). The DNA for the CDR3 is TGTGCCAGCAGTTCCCGGGGACCCTACGAGCAGTACTTC. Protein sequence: CASSSRGPYEQYF.

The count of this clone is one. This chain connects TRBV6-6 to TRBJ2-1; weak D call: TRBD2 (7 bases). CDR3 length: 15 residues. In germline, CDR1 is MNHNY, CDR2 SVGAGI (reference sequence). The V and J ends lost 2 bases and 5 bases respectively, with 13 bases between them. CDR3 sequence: CASSYPRGGDNEQFF. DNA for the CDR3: TGTGCCAGCAGTTACCCAAGGGGGGGAGACAATGAGCAGTTCTTC.

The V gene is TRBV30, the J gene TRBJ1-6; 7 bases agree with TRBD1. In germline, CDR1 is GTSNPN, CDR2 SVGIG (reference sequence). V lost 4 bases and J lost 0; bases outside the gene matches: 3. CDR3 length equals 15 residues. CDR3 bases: TGTGCCTGGACACAGGGGAGCTCCTATAATTCACCCCTCCACTTT. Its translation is CAWTQGSSYNSPLHF. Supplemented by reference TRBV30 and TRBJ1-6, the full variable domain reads SQTIHQWPATLVQPVGSPLSLECTVEGTSNPNLYWYRQAAGRGLQLLFYSVGIGQISSEVPQNLSASRPQDRQFILSSKKLLLSDSGFYLCAWTQGSSYNSPLHFGNGTRLTVT.